This T cell receptor (beta chain) originates from a study of post-analysis software for immune sequencing data. The study, taken as a whole, reports: Patients carried roughly 5 TRBV segments more frequently than controls did, and TRBV5-6, TRBV5-1 and TRBV20-1 were among them.

The ends lost 3 bases at V and 5 bases at J; junction bases unmatched: 5. Germline V CDR1 and CDR2: MNHEY, SVGAGI. This CDR3 comprises 15 residues. This clonotype turned up a few times. Its antigen is as yet unknown. TCR beta cDNA libraries included unique molecular identifiers. TCRdb redid the calling of the PCR reads with MiXCR, one entry per CDR3 protein. The data contain approximately 460,000 distinct CDR3 sequences, roughly 46% of them singletons. V usage is TRBV6-5 and J usage is TRBJ2-7; TRBD1 matches at 12 bases. Sequenced: blood. This TCR was recovered from a girl aged 10-17 years with multiple sclerosis. The DNA for the CDR3 is TGTGCCAGCAGTTATAGGGGACAGGGGGCCCACGAGCAGTACTTC. As protein: CASSYRGQGAHEQYF.